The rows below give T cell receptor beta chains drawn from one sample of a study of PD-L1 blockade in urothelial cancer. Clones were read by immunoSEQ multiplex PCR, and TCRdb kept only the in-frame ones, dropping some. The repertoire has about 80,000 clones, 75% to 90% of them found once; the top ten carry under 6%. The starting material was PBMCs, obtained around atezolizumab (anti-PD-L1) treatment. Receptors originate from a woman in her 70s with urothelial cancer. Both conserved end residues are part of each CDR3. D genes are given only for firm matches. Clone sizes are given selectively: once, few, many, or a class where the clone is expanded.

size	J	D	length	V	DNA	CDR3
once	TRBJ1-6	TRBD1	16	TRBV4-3	TGCGCCAGCAGCCAAGAACGGACAGGAATAATGTCACCCCTCCACTTT	CASSQERTGIMSPLHF
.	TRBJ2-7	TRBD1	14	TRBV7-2	TGTGCCAGCGGACCGGGACAGAACTACTACGAGCAGTACTTC	CASGPGQNYYEQYF
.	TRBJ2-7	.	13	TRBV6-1	TGTGCCAGCAGTGTAACAGAGACCTACGAGCAGTACTTC	CASSVTETYEQYF
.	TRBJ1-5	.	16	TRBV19	TGTGCCAGTAGTATACGGGACATCCATAGCAATCAGCCCCAGCATTTT	CASSIRDIHSNQPQHF
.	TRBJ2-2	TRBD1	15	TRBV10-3	TGTGCCATCAGGTCGGACAGGGGCAACACCGGGGAGCTGTTTTTT	CAIRSDRGNTGELFF
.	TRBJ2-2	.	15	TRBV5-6	TGTGCCAGCAGCTCCTTGACAGCGAACACCGGGGAGCTGTTTTTT	CASSSLTANTGELFF
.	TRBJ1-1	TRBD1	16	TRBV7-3	TGTGCCAGCAGCTTAACGGGGGGGACAGGGGTAACTGAAGCTTTCTTT	CASSLTGGTGVTEAFF
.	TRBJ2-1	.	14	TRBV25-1	TGTGCCAGCAGTTATGACAGCCCGTACAATGAGCAGTTCTTC	CASSYDSPYNEQFF
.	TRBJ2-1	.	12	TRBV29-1	TGCGCGGGGAGGGGGGCCTACAATGAGCAGTTCTTC	CAGRGAYNEQFF
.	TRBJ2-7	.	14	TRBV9	TGTGCCAGCAGCGTAGCTCCGGGGGAATACGAGCAGTACTTC	CASSVAPGEYEQYF
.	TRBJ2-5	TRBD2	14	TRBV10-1	TGCGCCAGCAGTGCTGCTAGCGGGGAGGGGACCCAGTACTTC	CASSAASGEGTQYF
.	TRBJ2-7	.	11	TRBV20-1	TGCAGTGCCATTAGCGCTTACGAGCAGTACTTC	CSAISAYEQYF
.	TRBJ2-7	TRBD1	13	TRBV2	TGTGCCAGCAAAGGCGGACAGGGGCACGAGCAGTACTTC	CASKGGQGHEQYF
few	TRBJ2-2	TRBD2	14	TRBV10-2	TGCGCCAGCCGGGCCCCGGGAGGGACCGGGGAGCTGTTTTTT	CASRAPGGTGELFF
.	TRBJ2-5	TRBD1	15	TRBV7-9	TGTGCCAGCAGCTTAGTAGGCAGGGGGCAAGAGACCCAGTACTTC	CASSLVGRGQETQYF
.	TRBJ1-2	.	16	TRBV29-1	TGCAGCGTTGAAGGAGGTTCCACAGGGAATGGGCTCGGCTACACCTTC	CSVEGGSTGNGLGYTF
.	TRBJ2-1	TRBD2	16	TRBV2	TGTGCCAGCAGTGAAGGACTAGCGACCGACTACAATGAGCAGTTCTTC	CASSEGLATDYNEQFF
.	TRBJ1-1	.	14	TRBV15	TGTGCCACCAGCAGACAGACAGGGAACACTGAAGCTTTCTTT	CATSRQTGNTEAFF
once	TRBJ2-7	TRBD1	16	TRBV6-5	TGTGCCAGCAGTTACCGGTCCGGGACAGGGGGCTACGAGCAGTACTTC	CASSYRSGTGGYEQYF
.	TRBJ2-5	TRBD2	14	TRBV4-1	TGCGCCAGCAGCCTTAGCGGGGGCCAAGAGACCCAGTACTTC	CASSLSGGQETQYF
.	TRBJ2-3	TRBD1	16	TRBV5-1	TGCGCCAGCAGCGGAGGACAGGGGGGTGTACGGGATACGCAGTATTTT	CASSGGQGGVRDTQYF
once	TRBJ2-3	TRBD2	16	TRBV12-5	TGTGCTAGTGGTTTTGGGCTAGCGGGGGGGTCAGATACGCAGTATTTT	CASGFGLAGGSDTQYF
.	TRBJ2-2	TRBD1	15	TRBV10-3	TGTGCCATCAGTGGGACAGGGGGCGACGTCGGGGAGCTGTTTTTT	CAISGTGGDVGELFF
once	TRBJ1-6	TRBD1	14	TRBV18	TGTGCCAGCTCACCCTCAGGGGGCGATTCACCCCTCCACTTT	CASSPSGGDSPLHF
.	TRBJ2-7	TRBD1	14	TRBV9	TGTGCCAGCAGCGCCGGGACAGGGGGCTACGAGCAGTACTTC	CASSAGTGGYEQYF
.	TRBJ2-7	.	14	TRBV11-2	TGTGCCAGCAGCTTCGGGACACCTTCCTACGAGCAGTACTTC	CASSFGTPSYEQYF
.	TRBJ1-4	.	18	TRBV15	TGTGCCACCAGCAGAGATATTGCGCCGGGGGCAACTAATGAAAAACTGTTTTTT	CATSRDIAPGATNEKLFF
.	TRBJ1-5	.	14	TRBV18	TGTGCCAGCTCACCGGGGAGGGCACCCCAGCCCCAGCATTTT	CASSPGRAPQPQHF
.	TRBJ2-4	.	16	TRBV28	TGTGCCAGCAGTTTACAGGGAAAGTTAGCCAAAAACATTCAGTACTTC	CASSLQGKLAKNIQYF
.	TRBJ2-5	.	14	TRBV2	TGTGCCAGCCAAACAGGGCTAATCCAAGAGACCCAGTACTTC	CASQTGLIQETQYF
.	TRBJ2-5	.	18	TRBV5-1	TGCGCCAGCAGCTTACTTGGGACACATAACCCCTCGGGGGAGACCCAGTACTTC	CASSLLGTHNPSGETQYF
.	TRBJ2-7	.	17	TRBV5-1	TGCGCCAGCAGCTTGGCAGGAGGAATTACCGCCGGCAACGAGCAGTACTTC	CASSLAGGITAGNEQYF
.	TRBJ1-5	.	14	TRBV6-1	TGTGCCAGCAGTGGACACTTTAGCAATCAGCCCCAGCATTTT	CASSGHFSNQPQHF
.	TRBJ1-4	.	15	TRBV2	TGTGCCAGCAGGGGCTACAGGGACTATAATGAAAAACTGTTTTTT	CASRGYRDYNEKLFF
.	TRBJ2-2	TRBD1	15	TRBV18	TGTGCCAGCTCACCAAGGGACAGTAACACCGGGGAGCTGTTTTTT	CASSPRDSNTGELFF
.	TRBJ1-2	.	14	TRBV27	TGTGCCAGCAGTTTAAGCAGGGCGGTTAATGGCTACACCTTC	CASSLSRAVNGYTF